The table lists the clone carrying this TCR beta chain with a count of one. The source of the sample is a study of blood T cell repertoires in COVID-19. Germline CDR1 MNHEY, CDR2 SVGEGT. Deletions cut 2 bases from V and 2 bases from J, with 15 bases between. This CDR3 is built from 16 residues. Here immunoSEQ multiplex PCR was the method, and the copy in TCRdb shows in-frame clones only, minus some. The table records about 260,000 clones, 70% to 85% of them present only once. What was sequenced was peripheral blood. The TCR was taken from a woman older than 75 with acute or convalescent COVID-19. The chain has TRBV6-2 or TRBV6-3 and TRBJ1-1, with D possibly TRBD1 on 6 matching bases. CDR3 coding DNA: TGTGCCAGCAGTTACCTACAGGGTTCGATTAACACTGAAGCTTTCTTT. As protein: CASSYLQGSINTEAFF.